What follows are 11 T cell receptor beta chains derived from one specimen sequenced in a study of blood T cell repertoires in COVID-19. Produced via immunoSEQ multiplex PCR; TCRdb's table is partial and in-frame only. The sample has 77,000 or so clones; about 83% are singletons. Sequencing was done on a sample of peripheral blood. The receptors derive from a man aged 25-40 years with COVID-19, enrolled during active disease.

This clone was seen a few times. The J gene is TRBJ1-2, the V gene TRBV3-1 (or the pseudogene TRBV3-2); D remains unclear. Germline lookup yields CDR1 LGHDT and CDR2 YNNKEL (reference sequence). The germline V and J ends were trimmed by 4 bases and 1 base, with 7 bases remaining between them. The CDR3 contains 13 residues. CDR3 protein: CASSPGSNYGYTF. Here the CDR3 DNA reads TGTGCCAGCAGCCCAGGCAGTAACTATGGCTACACCTTC.

The gene calls are TRBV19 and TRBJ2-5, with 7 bases that match TRBD1. V trimming: 4 bases; J trimming: 7 bases; junction bases outside the gene matches: 15. This CDR3 is built from 16 residues. Germline V lookup: CDR1 LNHDA, CDR2 SQIVND (reference sequence). The CDR3 DNA follows: TGTGCCAGTAGTAGGACGGGGACAGATCGAGGGTGGACCCAGTACTTC. Translated, it gives CASSRTGTDRGWTQYF.

This chain links TRBV9 with TRBJ1-1; tentatively, D is TRBD1 (5 bases). This CDR3 comprises 15 residues. Germline V gene lookup returns CDR1 SGDLS and CDR2 YYNGEE. Trimming took 3 bases from V and 0 from J, leaving 12 bases between them. CDR3 nucleotide sequence: TGTGCCAGCAGCGCGGGGGGACCGTTGAACACTGAAGCTTTCTTT. Its protein product is CASSAGGPLNTEAFF.

The J gene is TRBJ2-4, the V gene TRBV28; the D gene is possibly TRBD2 (6 bases). Deletions cut 4 bases from V and 1 base from J, with 17 bases between. The germline CDR1 and CDR2 sequences are MDHEN and SYDVKM. The CDR3 is made up of 17 amino acids. This CDR3 is CASSSGLRRSAKNIQYF. The CDR3 nucleotides read TGTGCCAGCAGTTCGGGACTGCGCCGGTCGGCCAAAAACATTCAGTACTTC.

This clone was detected only once. The chain recombines TRBV6-6 with TRBJ2-7; 7 nucleotides align to TRBD2. This CDR3 has 14 residues. V lost 6 bases and J lost 2; bases outside the gene matches: 7. Germline V gene sequence: CDR1 MNHNY, CDR2 SVGAGI (reference sequence). DNA for the CDR3: TGTGCCAGCAGCCGGGACTACCGAACCTACGAGCAGTACTTC. Its translation is CASSRDYRTYEQYF.

The chain has TRBV5-1 and TRBJ1-1; TRBD1 agrees at 7 bases. The CDR3 runs 14 residues. CDR1 is SGHRS, CDR2 YFSETQ, per germline. V trimming: 5 bases; J trimming: 3 bases; junction bases outside the gene matches: 7. Here the CDR3 DNA reads TGCGCCAGCAGGGACAGGTCAAGGGACACTGAAGCTTTCTTT. Protein product: CASRDRSRDTEAFF.

This rearrangement joins TRBV2 to TRBJ2-1; TRBD2 might be the D (5 bases). Trimming cost V 1 base and J 8 bases, with 15 bases left between them. The CDR3 is 15 residues long. Germline CDR1 and CDR2: SNHLY and FYNNEI. CDR3 DNA: TGTGCCAGCAGTGAAGTGGGCCCGGAGGCGGATGAGCAGTTCTTC. It codes for CASSEVGPEADEQFF.

The chain's CDR3 is CASSLADGRGSPLHF. For the CDR3, the DNA is TGTGCCAGCAGCTTGGCCGACGGCCGGGGATCACCCCTCCACTTT. The chain recombines TRBV5-5 with TRBJ1-6, with D hard to call. The CDR3 runs to 15 residues. The germline V gene has CDR1 SGHKS and CDR2 YYEKEE (reference sequence). The V end was cut by 0 bases, the J end by 10 bases, with 14 bases between. The whole variable domain, remainder taken from reference TRBV5-5 and TRBJ1-6, is DAGVTQSPTHLIKTRGQQVTLRCSPISGHKSVSWYQQVLGQGPQFIFQYYEKEERGRGNFPDRFSARQFPNYSSELNVNALLLGDSALYLCASSLADGRGSPLHFGNGTRLTVT.

V usage is TRBV19 and J usage is TRBJ1-5; 8 bases align to TRBD1. The V gene's germline CDR1 is LNHDA and CDR2 SQIVND (reference sequence). The CDR3 is 18 amino acids. The V gene end was trimmed by 9 bases and the J gene end by 0 bases; junction bases not matched to a gene: 16. This CDR3 is CASRSGTGGFRSNQPQHF. In DNA form, the CDR3 reads TGTGCCAGCCGCAGCGGGACAGGAGGTTTTCGTAGCAATCAGCCCCAGCATTTT.

Comments on this clone: This specimen includes other DNA sequences encoding the same CDR3. The chain recombines TRBV5-4 with TRBJ2-5; TRBD2 aligns across 12 bases. Trimming took 0 bases from V and 2 from J; bases not matched to a gene: 2. The CDR3 consists of 16 residues. The germline gives CDR1 SGHNT, CDR2 YYREEE (reference sequence). As DNA, the CDR3 is TGTGCCAGCAGCTTGGGGCTAGCGGGAGGGCAAGAGACCCAGTACTTC. Amino acid sequence: CASSLGLAGGQETQYF.

V gene TRBV9 combines with J gene TRBJ2-1; possible D gene TRBD1, 6 bases. The germline gives CDR1 SGDLS, CDR2 YYNGEE. The length of the CDR3 is 13 residues. The V end lost 2 bases, the J end lost 10 bases, and 13 bases lay between the germline ends. CDR3 region: CASSVRGIEEQFF. CDR3 in DNA: TGTGCCAGCAGCGTTAGGGGGATCGAGGAGCAGTTCTTC.